One and the same sample provided the 3 T cell receptor beta chains below, sequenced in a study of T cell clonotyping in hematopoietic cell transplantation. TCRdb's table, derived via immunoSEQ multiplex PCR, lists solely in-frame clones and lacks some. The repertoire holds over 4,000 clones, 32% seen once, with roughly 17% in the top ten. Time point reported: recipient sample about 28 days before transplant, after cytoreduction. Source: peripheral blood mononuclear cells, taken before stem cell transplant. These receptor sequences come from a man aged 45-60 years with myelofibrosis. Some clones in this sample may be carry-over from other donors' samples.

The chain carries TRBV28 and TRBJ2-7; no clear D gene. Trimming shortened V by 4 bases and J by 2 bases, and 3 bases separated the two germline ends. The CDR3 loop spans 11 amino acids. Germline CDR1 MDHEN, CDR2 SYDVKM. The CDR3 nucleotides read TGTGCCAGCAGTTCTCCCTACGAGCAGTACTTC. This gives the protein CASSSPYEQYF.

This clone is labeled medium-sized (0.01 to 0.1%). This sequence joins TRBV5-4 and TRBJ2-7; the match to TRBD1 covers 10 bases. The length of the CDR3 is 18 residues. J gave up 2 bases and V 3 bases, and 14 bases lay outside the gene matches. Germline values: CDR1 SGHNT, CDR2 YYREEE (reference sequence). CDR3 sequence reads: CASSSRGQGRAWPYEQYF. The CDR3, as DNA: TGTGCCAGCAGCTCAAGGGGACAGGGGAGAGCTTGGCCCTACGAGCAGTACTTC.

The table lists this clone with a count of one. This rearrangement joins TRBV29-1 to TRBJ2-7; D remains unclear. The CDR3 is 14 residues long. V lost 6 bases and J lost 2, with 17 bases in between. Germline V gene lookup returns CDR1 SQVTM and CDR2 ANQGSEA. CDR3 nucleotide sequence: TGCAGCGTCCAACCGGGCCCTGGGACCTACGAGCAGTACTTC. It translates to CSVQPGPGTYEQYF.